This section outlines one T cell receptor beta chain sequence together with its context. Other nucleotide sequences in the sample specify the same CDR3. This sample stems from a study of T cell changes during pregnancy in multiple sclerosis. Produced via immunoSEQ multiplex PCR; TCRdb's table is partial and in-frame only. The sample shows some 70,000 clones, about 90% of them seen only once. The V and J ends lost 3 bases and 4 bases respectively, with 15 bases between them. CDR1 and CDR2 from the germline V gene are LGHNA and YSLEER. The CDR3 loop spans 15 amino acids. The V call is TRBV4-3, the J call TRBJ1-2; D is unclear. The sequence came from a female donor with multiple sclerosis, enrolled in a pregnancy study. The material sequenced was peripheral blood, taken in the second trimester of pregnancy. CDR3 sequence reads: CASSQDWTGIYGYTF. The CDR3 region has the DNA TGCGCCAGCAGCCAGGATTGGACGGGGATCTATGGCTACACCTTC.